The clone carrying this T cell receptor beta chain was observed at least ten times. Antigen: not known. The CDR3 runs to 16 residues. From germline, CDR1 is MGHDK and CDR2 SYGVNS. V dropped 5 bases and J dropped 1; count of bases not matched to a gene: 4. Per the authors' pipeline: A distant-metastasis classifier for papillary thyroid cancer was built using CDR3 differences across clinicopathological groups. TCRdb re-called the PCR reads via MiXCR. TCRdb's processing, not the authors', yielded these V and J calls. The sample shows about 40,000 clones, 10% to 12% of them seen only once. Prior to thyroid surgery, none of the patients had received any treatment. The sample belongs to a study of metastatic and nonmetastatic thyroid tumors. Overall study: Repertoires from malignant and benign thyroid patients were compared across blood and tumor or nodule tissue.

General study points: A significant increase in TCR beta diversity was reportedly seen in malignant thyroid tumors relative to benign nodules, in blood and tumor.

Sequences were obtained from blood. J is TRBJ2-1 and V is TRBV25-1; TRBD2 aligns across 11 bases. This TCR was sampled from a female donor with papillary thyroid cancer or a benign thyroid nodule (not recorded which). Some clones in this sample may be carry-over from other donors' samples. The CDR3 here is CASSKGTSGSYNEQFF. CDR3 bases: TGTGCCAGCAGTAAGGGGACTAGCGGATCCTACAATGAGCAGTTCTTC.